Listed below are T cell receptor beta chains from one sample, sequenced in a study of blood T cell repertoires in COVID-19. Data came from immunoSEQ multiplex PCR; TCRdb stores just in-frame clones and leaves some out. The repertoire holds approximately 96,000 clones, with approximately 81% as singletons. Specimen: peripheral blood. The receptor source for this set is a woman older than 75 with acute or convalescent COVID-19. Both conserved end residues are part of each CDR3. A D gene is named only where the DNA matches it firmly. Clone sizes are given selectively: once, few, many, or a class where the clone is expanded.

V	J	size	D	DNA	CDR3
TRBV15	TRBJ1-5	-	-	TGTGCCACCAGCAGAGACGCTAATAGCAATCAGCCCCAGCATTTT	CATSRDANSNQPQHF
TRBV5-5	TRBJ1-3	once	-	TGTGCCAGCAGCTTAACCGGGACACCTAGGGGAAACACCATATATTTT	CASSLTGTPRGNTIYF
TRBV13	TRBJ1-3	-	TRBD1	TGTGCCAGCAGCTTAGGGGACAGGGGTTTATTCGACACCATATATTTT	CASSLGDRGLFDTIYF
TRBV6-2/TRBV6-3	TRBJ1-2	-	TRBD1	TGTGCCAGCAGCCCTCCCGACAGGGCCCCCTACGGCTACACCTTC	CASSPPDRAPYGYTF
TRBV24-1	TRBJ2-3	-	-	TGTGCCACCAGCGGGACTGCCACAGATACGCAGTATTTT	CATSGTATDTQYF
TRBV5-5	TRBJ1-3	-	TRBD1	TGTGCCAGCGCACAGGGGCCCGGAAACACCATATATTTT	CASAQGPGNTIYF
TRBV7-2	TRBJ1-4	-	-	TGTGCCAGCAGCTTTAGGGGGATGACTAATGAAAAACTGTTTTTT	CASSFRGMTNEKLFF
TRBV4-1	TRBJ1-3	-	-	TGCGCCAGCAGCCTACTCCCCGGGGGAAACACCATATATTTT	CASSLLPGGNTIYF
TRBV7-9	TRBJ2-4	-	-	TGTGCCAGCAGCAGCCCGGGGGAAGGGAACATTCAGTACTTC	CASSSPGEGNIQYF
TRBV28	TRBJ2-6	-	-	TGTGCCAGCAGTTCCCCGGGCTCTGGGGCCAACGTCCTGACTTTC	CASSSPGSGANVLTF